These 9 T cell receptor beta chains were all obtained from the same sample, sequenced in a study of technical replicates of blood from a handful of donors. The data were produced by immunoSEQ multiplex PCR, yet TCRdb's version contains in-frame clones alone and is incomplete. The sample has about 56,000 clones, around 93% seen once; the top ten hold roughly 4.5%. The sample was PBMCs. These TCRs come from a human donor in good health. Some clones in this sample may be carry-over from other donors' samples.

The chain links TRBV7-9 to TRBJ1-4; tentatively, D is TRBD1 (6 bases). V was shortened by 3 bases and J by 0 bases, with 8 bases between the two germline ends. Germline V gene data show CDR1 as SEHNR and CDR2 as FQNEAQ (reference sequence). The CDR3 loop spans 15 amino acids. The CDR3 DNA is TGTGCCAGCAGCTTCCGACAGGCAACTAATGAAAAACTGTTTTTT. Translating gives CASSFRQATNEKLFF.

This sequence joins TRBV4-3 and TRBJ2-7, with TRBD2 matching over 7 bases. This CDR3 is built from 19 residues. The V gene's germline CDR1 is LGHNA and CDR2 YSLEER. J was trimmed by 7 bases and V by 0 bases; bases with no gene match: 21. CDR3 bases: TGCGCCAGCAGCCAAGATGCCCAAGGGAGCGGGCTAGCGGCGGGGGAGCAGTACTTC. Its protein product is CASSQDAQGSGLAAGEQYF.

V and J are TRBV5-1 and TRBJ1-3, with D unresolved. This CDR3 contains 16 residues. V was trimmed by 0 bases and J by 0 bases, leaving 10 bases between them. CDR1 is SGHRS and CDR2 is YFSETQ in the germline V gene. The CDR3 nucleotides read TGCGCCAGCAGCTTGGACCGGGTTAGCTCTGGAAACACCATATATTTT. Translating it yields CASSLDRVSSGNTIYF.

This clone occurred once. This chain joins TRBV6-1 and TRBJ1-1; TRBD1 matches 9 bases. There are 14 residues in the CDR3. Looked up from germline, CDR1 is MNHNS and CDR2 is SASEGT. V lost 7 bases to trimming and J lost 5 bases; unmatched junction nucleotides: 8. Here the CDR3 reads CASTRDRAGTEAFF. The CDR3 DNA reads TGTGCCAGCACCCGGGACAGGGCGGGAACTGAAGCTTTCTTT.

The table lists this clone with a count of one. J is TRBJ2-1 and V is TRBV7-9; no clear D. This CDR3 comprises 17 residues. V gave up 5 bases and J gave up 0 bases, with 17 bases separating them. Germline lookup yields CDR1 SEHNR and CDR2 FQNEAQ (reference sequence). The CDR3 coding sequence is TGTGCCAGCAGCCCCCTTGACATTCAACGCTCCTACAATGAGCAGTTCTTC. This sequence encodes CASSPLDIQRSYNEQFF.

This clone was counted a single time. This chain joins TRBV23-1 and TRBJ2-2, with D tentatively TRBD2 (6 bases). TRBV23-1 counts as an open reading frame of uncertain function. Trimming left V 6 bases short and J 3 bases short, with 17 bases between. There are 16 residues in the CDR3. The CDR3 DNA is TGCGCCAGCAGGGGACTCAAACTGGGGGACACCGGGGAGCTGTTTTTT. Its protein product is CASRGLKLGDTGELFF.

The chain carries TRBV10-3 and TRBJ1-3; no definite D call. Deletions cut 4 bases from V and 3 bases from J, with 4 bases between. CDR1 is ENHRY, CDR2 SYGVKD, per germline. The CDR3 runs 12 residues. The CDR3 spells CAISGGGNTIYF. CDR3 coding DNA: TGTGCCATCAGTGGAGGTGGAAACACCATATATTTT.

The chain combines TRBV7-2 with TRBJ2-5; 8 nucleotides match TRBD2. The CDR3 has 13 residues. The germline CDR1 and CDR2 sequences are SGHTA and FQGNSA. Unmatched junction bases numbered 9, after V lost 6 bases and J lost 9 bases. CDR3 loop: CASRPAGGLPQYF. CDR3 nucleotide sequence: TGTGCCAGCAGGCCTGCGGGGGGTCTACCCCAGTACTTC.

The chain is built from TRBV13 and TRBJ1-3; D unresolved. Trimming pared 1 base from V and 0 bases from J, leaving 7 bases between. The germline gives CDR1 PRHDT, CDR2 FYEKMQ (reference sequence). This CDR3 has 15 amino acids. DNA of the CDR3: TGTGCCAGCAGCTTAGACAGCTCCTCTGGAAACACCATATATTTT. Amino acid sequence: CASSLDSSSGNTIYF.